Shown below are 8 T cell receptor beta chains from a single sample sequenced in a study of shared clonotypes between healthy human individuals. CD45RO negativity and positive selection for CCR7 defined naive CD8 cells, a population that excluded terminally differentiated effector memory CD45RA+ cells. Libraries were prepared by immunoSEQ multiplex PCR; TCRdb keeps only in-frame clonotypes and omits some of them. The sample lists some 740,000 clones, 80% to 95% seen once, with under 30% in the top ten. The specimen was naive CD8+ T cells sorted from blood. These receptors were taken from a man aged 25-40 years in good health.

The chain is built from TRBV27 and TRBJ2-2; D is unresolved. The CDR3 consists of 14 residues. Germline-derived CDR1 and CDR2 are MNHEY and SMNVEV (reference sequence). The V gene lost 8 bases and the J gene lost 3 bases, with 13 bases spanning the gap. CDR3 sequence: CASGIAGYTGELFF. CDR3 sequence (DNA): TGTGCCAGCGGGATAGCTGGGTACACCGGGGAGCTGTTTTTT.

The genes are TRBV4-1 and TRBJ2-7; D uncertain. Germline-derived CDR1 and CDR2 are MGHRA and YSYEKL. The V end lost 1 base, the J end lost 7 bases, and 11 bases lay between the germline ends. This CDR3 is built from 13 residues. CDR3 bases: TGCGCCAGCAGCCAAGTTCCGGTGGGGGAGCAGTACTTC. Translating gives CASSQVPVGEQYF.

The J gene is TRBJ2-7, the V gene TRBV29-1; TRBD1 might be the D (6 bases). Trimming took 1 base from V and 0 from J, leaving 10 bases between them. Germline V gives CDR1 SQVTM, CDR2 ANQGSEA. CDR3 length: 14 amino acids. The CDR3 DNA reads as TGCAGCGTTGAAGGGACAGACGACTCCTACGAGCAGTACTTC. Its protein is CSVEGTDDSYEQYF.

The genes are TRBV7-9 and TRBJ1-4; D gene ambiguous. V shed 0 bases and J shed 5 bases, with 16 bases lying between them. CDR1 is SEHNR, CDR2 FQNEAQ, per germline (reference sequence). The CDR3 length is 17 residues. Here the CDR3 DNA reads TGTGCCAGCAGCTTAGCAGGTTTAGGCCCGGTCAATGAAAAACTGTTTTTT. Its translation is CASSLAGLGPVNEKLFF.

The V call is TRBV11-2, the J call TRBJ2-6; D possibly corresponds to TRBD1 (6 bases). V shed 6 bases and J shed 2 bases, with 20 bases lying between them. The CDR3 is 18 amino acids. Germline V gene sequence: CDR1 SGHAT, CDR2 FQNNGV. The chain's CDR3 is CASRNDGRGHAGANVLTF. CDR3 nucleotide sequence: TGTGCCAGCAGAAACGATGGACGGGGACATGCTGGGGCCAACGTCCTGACTTTC. The entire variable domain, with the rest obtained from reference TRBV11-2 and TRBJ2-6, is as follows: EAGVAQSPRYKIIEKRQSVAFWCNPISGHATLYWYQQILGQGPKLLIQFQNNGVVDDSQLPKDRFSAERLKGVDSTLKIQPAKLEDSAVYLCASRNDGRGHAGANVLTFGAGSRLTVL.

The chain employs TRBV9 and TRBJ2-3; D gene unclear. The CDR3 consists of 13 residues. The germline V and J ends were trimmed by 5 bases and 0 bases, with 7 bases remaining between them. CDR1 is SGDLS and CDR2 is YYNGEE in the germline V gene. CDR3 loop: CASSLDSTDTQYF. Written as DNA, the CDR3 is TGTGCCAGCAGTTTGGACAGCACAGATACGCAGTATTTT.

The count of this clone is one. Here the CDR3 reads CASSQVDYNEQFF. As DNA, the CDR3 is TGTGCCAGCAGCCAAGTAGACTACAATGAGCAGTTCTTC. V gene TRBV5-4 combines with J gene TRBJ2-1; D gene ambiguous. CDR3 length: 13 residues. Germline values: CDR1 SGHNT, CDR2 YYREEE (reference sequence). The V gene lost 4 bases and the J gene lost 3 bases, with 8 bases spanning the gap.

The chain carries TRBV4-1 and TRBJ2-3, with 8 bases fitting TRBD1. V shed 3 bases and J 6 bases; nucleotides not matched to a gene: 11. The CDR3 consists of 16 residues. Germline V lookup: CDR1 MGHRA, CDR2 YSYEKL. The CDR3 region is CASSHKLGGTGDTQYF. The CDR3 DNA follows: TGCGCCAGCAGCCACAAGCTAGGGGGGACAGGCGATACGCAGTATTTT.